This T cell receptor (beta chain) is drawn from a study of control samples from healthy donors and cancer patients. The data were produced by immunoSEQ multiplex PCR, yet TCRdb's version contains in-frame clones alone and is incomplete. The table records approximately 80,000 clones, 91% of them present only once. Unmatched junction bases numbered 4, after V lost 5 bases and J lost 2 bases. CDR1 MNHEY and CDR2 SVGAGI come from the germline V gene. The CDR3 runs to 15 residues. Sequencing was done on a sample of blood. V usage is TRBV6-5 and J usage is TRBJ1-2; 11 bases map to TRBD1. This clonotype was sampled from a man aged 25 to 45 in good health. CDR3 region: CASSTRTGGNYGYTF. The CDR3 coding sequence is TGTGCCAGCAGTACCCGGACAGGGGGCAACTATGGCTACACCTTC.